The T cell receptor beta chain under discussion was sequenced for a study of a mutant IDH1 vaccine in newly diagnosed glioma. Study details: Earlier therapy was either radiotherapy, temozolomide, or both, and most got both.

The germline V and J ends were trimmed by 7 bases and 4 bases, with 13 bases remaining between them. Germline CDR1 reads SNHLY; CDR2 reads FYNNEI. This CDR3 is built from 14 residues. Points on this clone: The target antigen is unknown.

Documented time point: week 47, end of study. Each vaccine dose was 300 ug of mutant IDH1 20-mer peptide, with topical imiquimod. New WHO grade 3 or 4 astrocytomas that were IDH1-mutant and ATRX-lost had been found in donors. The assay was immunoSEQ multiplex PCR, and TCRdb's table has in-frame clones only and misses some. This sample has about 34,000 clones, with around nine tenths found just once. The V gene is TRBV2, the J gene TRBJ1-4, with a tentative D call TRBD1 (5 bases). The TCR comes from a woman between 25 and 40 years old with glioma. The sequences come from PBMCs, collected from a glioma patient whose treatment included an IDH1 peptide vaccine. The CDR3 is CASKAGTFNEKLFF. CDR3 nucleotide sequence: TGTGCCAGCAAGGCCGGGACTTTTAATGAAAAACTGTTTTTT.